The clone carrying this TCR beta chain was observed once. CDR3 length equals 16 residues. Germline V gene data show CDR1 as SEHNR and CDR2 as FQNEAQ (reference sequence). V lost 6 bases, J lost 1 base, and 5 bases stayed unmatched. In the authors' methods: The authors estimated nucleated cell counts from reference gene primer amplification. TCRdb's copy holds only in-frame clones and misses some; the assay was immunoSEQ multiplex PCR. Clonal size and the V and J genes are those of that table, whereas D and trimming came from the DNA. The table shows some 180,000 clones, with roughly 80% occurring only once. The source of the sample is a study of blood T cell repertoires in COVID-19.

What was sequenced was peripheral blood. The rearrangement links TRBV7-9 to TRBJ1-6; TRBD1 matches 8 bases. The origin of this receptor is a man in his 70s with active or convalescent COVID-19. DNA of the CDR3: TGTGCCAGCAGTCCGACAGGGGATTCCTATAATTCACCCCTCCACTTT. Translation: CASSPTGDSYNSPLHF.